Only one count was recorded for the clone carrying this TCR beta chain. Trimming pared 5 bases from V and 9 bases from J, leaving 14 bases between. CDR1 PRHDT and CDR2 FYEKMQ come from the germline V gene (reference sequence). This CDR3 is 14 amino acids long. This entry is derived from a study of blood T cell repertoires in COVID-19. Libraries were prepared by immunoSEQ multiplex PCR; TCRdb keeps only in-frame clonotypes and omits some of them. The sample has about 260,000 clones, about nine tenths seen once. Material for sequencing was peripheral blood. The chain employs TRBV13 and TRBJ1-6; TRBD1 is a possible D gene (5 bases). This receptor was taken from a woman aged 25 to 45 with COVID-19, enrolled during active disease. CDR3 in amino acids: CASSLGGVPSPLHF. For the CDR3, the DNA is TGTGCCAGCAGCCTCGGGGGGGTGCCTTCACCCCTCCACTTT.